These 21 T cell receptor beta chains originate from one sample sequenced in a study of control samples from healthy donors and cancer patients. Using immunoSEQ multiplex PCR, the repertoire was profiled, and TCRdb retains in-frame clones only, with some absent. The sample lists about 100,000 clones, around four fifths occurring once. The sequenced material came from blood. The receptors were gathered from a man aged 25 to 40 in good health.

The chain has TRBV5-1 and TRBJ1-1; D not resolved. Germline loops: CDR1 SGHRS, CDR2 YFSETQ. V was shortened by 4 bases and J by 4 bases, with 11 bases between the two germline ends. This CDR3 contains 13 residues. CDR3 sequence reads: CASSLPRGTEAFF. The CDR3 DNA follows: TGCGCCAGCAGCCTGCCTCGGGGCACTGAAGCTTTCTTT.

The rearrangement links TRBV4-1 to TRBJ2-3, with unresolved D. The CDR3 contains 14 residues. Germline V gene data show CDR1 as MGHRA and CDR2 as YSYEKL. Trimming stripped 0 bases from V and 6 bases from J, with 10 bases between. The CDR3 protein is CASSQDTGSDTQYF. The CDR3 nucleotides are TGCGCCAGCAGCCAAGATACGGGTAGCGATACGCAGTATTTT.

This clone was counted between two and nine times. The chain couples TRBV19 to TRBJ2-2; D possibly matches TRBD1 or TRBD2 (6 bases each). Germline V gene data show CDR1 as LNHDA and CDR2 as SQIVND (reference sequence). V was shortened by 3 bases and J by 0 bases, with 8 bases between the two germline ends. The CDR3 totals 15 residues. In DNA form, the CDR3 reads TGTGCCAGTAGTATGGGGGGCCCGAACACCGGGGAGCTGTTTTTT. As protein: CASSMGGPNTGELFF.

V usage is TRBV6-1 and J usage is TRBJ1-6; 8 bases match TRBD1. CDR1 is MNHNS and CDR2 is SASEGT in the germline V gene. The CDR3 loop spans 15 amino acids. The trim removed 3 bases at V and 7 bases at J, leaving 5 bases unmatched. The CDR3 coding sequence is TGTGCCAGCAGTGAGAGGACAGGGAGGAATTCACCCCTCCACTTT. It is translated as CASSERTGRNSPLHF.

V and J are TRBV19 and TRBJ1-5; D not resolved. Trimming pared 0 bases from V and 8 bases from J, leaving 8 bases between. The CDR3 consists of 13 residues. CDR1 and CDR2 from the germline V gene are LNHDA and SQIVND (reference sequence). The CDR3 DNA reads TGTGCCAGTAGTATAGATCTCCAGAAGCCCCAGCATTTT. Translated: CASSIDLQKPQHF. Full variable domain (remainder filled in from reference TRBV19 and TRBJ1-5): DGGITQSPKYLFRKEGQNVTLSCEQNLNHDAMYWYRQDPGQGLRLIYYSQIVNDFQKGDIAEGYSVSREKKESFPLTVTSAQKNPTAFYLCASSIDLQKPQHFGDGTRLSIL.

CDR3 sequence reads: CAGPGTGNTIYF. In nucleotides, the CDR3 is TGTGCCGGTCCGGGGACTGGAAACACCATATATTTT. The chain links TRBV6-4 to TRBJ1-3; no clear D gene. In germline, CDR1 is MRHNA, CDR2 SNTAGT. This CDR3 region has 12 residues. V was cut by 11 bases and J by 2 bases, with 10 bases left in between.

The genes are TRBV19 and TRBJ1-5; the D gene is possibly TRBD1 (5 bases). The V end lost 4 bases, the J end lost 3 bases, and 13 bases lay between the germline ends. Germline V CDR1 and CDR2: LNHDA, SQIVND (reference sequence). CDR3 size: 15 residues. In DNA form, the CDR3 reads TGTGCCAGTAGTAGGATGGACACTCACAATCAGCCCCAGCATTTT. Its protein product is CASSRMDTHNQPQHF.

The J gene is TRBJ1-2, the V gene TRBV19; D is possibly TRBD1 (6 bases). This CDR3 region has 14 residues. Germline CDR1 LNHDA, CDR2 SQIVND (reference sequence). Trimming removed 1 base from V and 5 bases from J, with 11 bases in between. The CDR3 protein is CASSIVTGPYGYTF. CDR3 in DNA: TGTGCCAGTAGTATAGTGACAGGTCCTTATGGCTACACCTTC.

A remark on this clone: Within the sample, other DNA sequences also encode this same CDR3. The rearrangement links TRBV30 to TRBJ1-1; D may be TRBD1 (5 bases). V lost 1 base and J 4 bases, leaving 7 bases between the germline ends. The CDR3 extends over 12 amino acids. Germline CDR1 GTSNPN, CDR2 SVGIG (reference sequence). DNA of the CDR3: TGTGCCTGGAGTGCGGGGGGCACTGAAGCTTTCTTT. Protein: CAWSAGGTEAFF.

This clone was picked up one time. The genes are TRBV7-9 and TRBJ2-2, with 12 positions matching TRBD2. The trim removed 4 bases at V and 10 bases at J, leaving 10 bases unmatched. CDR1 is SEHNR, CDR2 FQNEAQ, per germline (reference sequence). CDR3 length: 16 residues. The CDR3: CASSSLAGGSVAELFF. As DNA, the CDR3 is TGTGCCAGCAGCTCCCTAGCGGGGGGGTCGGTAGCGGAGCTGTTTTTT.

V and J are TRBV6-2 or TRBV6-3 and TRBJ2-6, with 7 bases matching TRBD1. V gave up 4 bases and J gave up 0 bases; unmatched junction bases: 0. Germline CDR1 MNHEY, CDR2 SVGEGT. This CDR3 contains 15 residues. The CDR3 here is CASSWDSSGANVLTF. The CDR3 DNA is TGTGCCAGCAGTTGGGACAGCTCTGGGGCCAACGTCCTGACTTTC.

This clone was found a few times. The chain links TRBV14 to TRBJ2-2; D could derive from TRBD1 or TRBD2 (5 bases each). Trimming shortened V by 4 bases and J by 4 bases, and 10 bases separated the two germline ends. The CDR3 is made up of 14 amino acids. Germline V gene sequence: CDR1 SGHDN, CDR2 FVKESK. The CDR3 coding sequence is TGTGCCAGCAGCCTTGGGACCTTCACCGGGGAGCTGTTTTTT. Protein: CASSLGTFTGELFF.

The genes are TRBV9 and TRBJ1-1; no firm D call. The V end lost 0 bases, the J end lost 1 base, and 10 bases lay between the germline ends. Germline-derived CDR1 and CDR2 are SGDLS and YYNGEE. This CDR3 is built from 15 residues. Written as DNA, the CDR3 is TGTGCCAGCAGCGTAGATGGAGGAAGGAACACTGAAGCTTTCTTT. Amino acids: CASSVDGGRNTEAFF.

The chain employs TRBV11-2 and TRBJ1-6; 8 bases fit TRBD1. Unmatched junction bases numbered 5, after V lost 1 base and J lost 9 bases. The CDR3 is 15 residues long. Germline-derived CDR1 and CDR2 are SGHAT and FQNNGV. The CDR3 nucleotides are TGTGCCAGCAGCTTAGGGGGCCAGGGGGCTTCACCCCTCCACTTT. Protein sequence: CASSLGGQGASPLHF. The complete variable domain, with remaining parts taken from reference TRBV11-2 and TRBJ1-6, reads EAGVAQSPRYKIIEKRQSVAFWCNPISGHATLYWYQQILGQGPKLLIQFQNNGVVDDSQLPKDRFSAERLKGVDSTLKIQPAKLEDSAVYLCASSLGGQGASPLHFGNGTRLTVT.

The gene calls are TRBV6-5 and TRBJ1-6; TRBD1 might be the D (6 bases). Germline V gives CDR1 MNHEY, CDR2 SVGAGI. CDR3 length: 16 residues. V was trimmed by 4 bases and J by 2 bases, leaving 12 bases between them. CDR3 residues: CASSFDRSTYNSPLHF. The CDR3 DNA is TGTGCCAGCAGTTTTGACAGGTCGACCTATAATTCACCCCTCCACTTT.

In its sample, this clone was seen once. The CDR3 nucleotides read TGTGCCACCAGCATAAGACAGGGGCAGGGCAATGAGCAGTTCTTC. Residues: CATSIRQGQGNEQFF. The chain uses TRBV15 and TRBJ2-1; 8 bases fit TRBD1. CDR3 length: 15 amino acids. Germline CDR1 reads LNHNV; CDR2 reads YYDKDF (reference sequence). V lost 4 bases and J lost 6; bases outside the gene matches: 8.

The rearrangement links TRBV5-6 to TRBJ2-4; 8 bases fit TRBD2. After removal of 1 base from V and 0 bases from J, the junction contained 0 bases not matched to a gene. This CDR3 has 15 amino acids. CDR1 SGHDT and CDR2 YYEEEE come from the germline V gene. CDR3: CASSLTSGAKNIQYF. CDR3 bases: TGTGCCAGCAGCTTGACTAGCGGAGCCAAAAACATTCAGTACTTC.

V usage is TRBV10-3 and J usage is TRBJ2-2; D possibly uses TRBD1 or TRBD2 (5 bases each). Trimming cost V 2 bases and J 7 bases, with 8 bases left between them. In germline, CDR1 is ENHRY, CDR2 SYGVKD. The CDR3 runs to 13 residues. CDR3: CAISEVGDGELFF. The DNA for the CDR3 is TGTGCCATCAGTGAGGTGGGGGACGGGGAGCTGTTTTTT.

The chain joins TRBV4-1 to TRBJ1-4, with D maybe TRBD1 (5 bases). This CDR3 is built from 14 residues. Germline CDR1 reads MGHRA; CDR2 reads YSYEKL. V lost 8 bases and J 6 bases, leaving 16 bases between the germline ends. CDR3 region: CASRRVGEDEKLFF. DNA of the CDR3: TGCGCCAGCCGACGGGTAGGGGAGGATGAAAAACTGTTTTTT.

In this sample, this clone turned up once. J is TRBJ1-3 and V is TRBV5-1; 7 bases fit TRBD1. CDR3 length: 15 residues. CDR1 and CDR2 from the germline V gene are SGHRS and YFSETQ. With 4 bases clipped from V and 2 bases from J, the junction kept 6 bases outside the gene matches. DNA of the CDR3: TGCGCCAGCAGCGCCGGGACAGTGACTGGAAACACCATATATTTT. Translation: CASSAGTVTGNTIYF.

The V gene is TRBV7-9, the J gene TRBJ1-2; D is unclear. The V end lost 3 bases, the J end lost 2 bases, and 10 bases lay between the germline ends. This CDR3 contains 14 residues. Germline-derived CDR1 and CDR2 are SEHNR and FQNEAQ (reference sequence). The DNA of the CDR3 is TGTGCCAGCAGCTTCGACGGACCAAACTATGGCTACACCTTC. This translates into CASSFDGPNYGYTF.